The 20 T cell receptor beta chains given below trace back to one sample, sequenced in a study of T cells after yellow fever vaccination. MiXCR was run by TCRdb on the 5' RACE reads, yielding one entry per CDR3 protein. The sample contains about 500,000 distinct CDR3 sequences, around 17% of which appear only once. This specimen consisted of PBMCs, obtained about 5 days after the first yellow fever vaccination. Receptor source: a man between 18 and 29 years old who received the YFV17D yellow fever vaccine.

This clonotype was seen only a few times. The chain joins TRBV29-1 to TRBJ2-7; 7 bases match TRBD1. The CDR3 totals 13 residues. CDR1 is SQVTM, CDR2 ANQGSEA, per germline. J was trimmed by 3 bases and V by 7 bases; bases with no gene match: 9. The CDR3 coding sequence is TGCAGCGCCAATGATGGACAGGACTACGAGCAGTACTTC. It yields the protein CSANDGQDYEQYF.

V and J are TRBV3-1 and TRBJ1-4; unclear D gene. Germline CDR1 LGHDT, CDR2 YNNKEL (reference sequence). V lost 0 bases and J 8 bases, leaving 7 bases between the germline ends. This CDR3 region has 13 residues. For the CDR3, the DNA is TGTGCCAGCAGCCAAGAGGTTATGGAAAAACTGTTTTTT. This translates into CASSQEVMEKLFF.

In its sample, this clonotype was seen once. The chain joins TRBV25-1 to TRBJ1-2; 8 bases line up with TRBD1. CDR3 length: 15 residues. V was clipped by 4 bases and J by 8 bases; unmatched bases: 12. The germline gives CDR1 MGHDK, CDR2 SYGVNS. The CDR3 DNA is TGTGCCAGCAGTGGATCCCGACAGGGGTTAGAAGGCTACACCTTC. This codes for CASSGSRQGLEGYTF.

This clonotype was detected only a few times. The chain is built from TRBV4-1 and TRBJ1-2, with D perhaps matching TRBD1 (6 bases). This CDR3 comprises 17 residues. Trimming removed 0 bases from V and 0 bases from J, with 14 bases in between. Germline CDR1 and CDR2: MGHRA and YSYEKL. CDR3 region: CASSQEGRTDSNYGYTF. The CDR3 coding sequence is TGCGCCAGCAGCCAAGAAGGCCGGACAGACTCTAACTATGGCTACACCTTC.

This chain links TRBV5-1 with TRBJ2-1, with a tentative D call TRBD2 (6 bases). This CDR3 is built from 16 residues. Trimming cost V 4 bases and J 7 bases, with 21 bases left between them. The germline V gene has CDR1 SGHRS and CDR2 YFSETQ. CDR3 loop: CASSLTSWGLGNEQFF. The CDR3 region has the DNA TGCGCCAGCAGCCTTACTAGCTGGGGTCTCGGAAATGAGCAGTTCTTC.

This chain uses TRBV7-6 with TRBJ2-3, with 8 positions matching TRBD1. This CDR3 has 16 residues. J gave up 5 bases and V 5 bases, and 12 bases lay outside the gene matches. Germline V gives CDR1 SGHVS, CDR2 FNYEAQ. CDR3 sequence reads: CASSPQGGQGVDTQYF. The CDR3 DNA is TGTGCCAGCAGCCCCCAAGGCGGACAGGGAGTAGATACGCAGTATTTT.

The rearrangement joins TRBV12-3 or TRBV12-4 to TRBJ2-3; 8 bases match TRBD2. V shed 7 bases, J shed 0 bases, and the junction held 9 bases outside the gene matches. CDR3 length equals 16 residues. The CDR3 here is CASTVGGAMSTDTQYF. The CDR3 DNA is TGTGCCAGCACGGTCGGGGGGGCGATGAGCACAGATACGCAGTATTTT.

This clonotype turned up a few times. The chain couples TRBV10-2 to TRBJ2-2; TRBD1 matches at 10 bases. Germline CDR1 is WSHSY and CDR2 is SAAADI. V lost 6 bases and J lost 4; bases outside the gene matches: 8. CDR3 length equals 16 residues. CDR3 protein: CASRGPGTGATGELFF. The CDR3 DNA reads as TGCGCCAGCAGGGGACCCGGGACAGGGGCCACCGGGGAGCTGTTTTTT.

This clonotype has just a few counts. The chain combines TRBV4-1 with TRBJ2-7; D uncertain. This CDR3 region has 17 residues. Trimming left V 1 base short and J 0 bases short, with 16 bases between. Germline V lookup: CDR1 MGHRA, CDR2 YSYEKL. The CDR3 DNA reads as TGCGCCAGCAGCCAAGTTCACTTTAAGAGGAGCTCCTACGAGCAGTACTTC. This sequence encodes CASSQVHFKRSSYEQYF.

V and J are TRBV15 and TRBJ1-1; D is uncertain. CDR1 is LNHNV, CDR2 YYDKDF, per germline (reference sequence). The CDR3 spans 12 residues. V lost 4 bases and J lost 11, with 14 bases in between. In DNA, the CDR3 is TGTGCCACCAGCACCGGACCCGGAGATGCTTTCTTT. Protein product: CATSTGPGDAFF.

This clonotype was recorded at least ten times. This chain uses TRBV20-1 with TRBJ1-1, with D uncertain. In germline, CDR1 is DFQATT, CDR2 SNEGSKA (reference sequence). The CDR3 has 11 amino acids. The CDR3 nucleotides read TGCAGCCCCGTAGGAGAAACTGAAGCTTTCTTT. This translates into CSPVGETEAFF.

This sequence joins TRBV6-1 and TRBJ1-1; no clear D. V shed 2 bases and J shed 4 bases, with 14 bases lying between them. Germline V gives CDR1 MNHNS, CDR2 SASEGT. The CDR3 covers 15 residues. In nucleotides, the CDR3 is TGTGCCAGCAGTGAATGGGGAGAGGCGGGCACTGAAGCTTTCTTT. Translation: CASSEWGEAGTEAFF.

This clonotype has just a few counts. Here the CDR3 reads CASSQEVSGGGELFF. The CDR3 coding sequence is TGCGCCAGCAGCCAAGAAGTGTCAGGTGGCGGGGAGCTGTTTTTT. V and J are TRBV4-1 and TRBJ2-2, with D hard to call. Trimming shortened V by 0 bases and J by 7 bases, and 12 bases separated the two germline ends. The V gene's germline CDR1 is MGHRA and CDR2 YSYEKL. The CDR3 totals 15 residues.

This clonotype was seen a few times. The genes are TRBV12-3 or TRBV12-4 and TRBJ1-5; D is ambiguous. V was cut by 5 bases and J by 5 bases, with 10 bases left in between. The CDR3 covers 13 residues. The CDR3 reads CASSPSGYQPQHF. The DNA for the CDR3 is TGTGCCAGCAGTCCCTCCGGGTATCAGCCCCAGCATTTT.

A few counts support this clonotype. The CDR3 protein is CASSQVGPGDQPQHF. The CDR3 nucleotides are TGTGCCAGCAGCCAAGTCGGGCCAGGGGATCAGCCCCAGCATTTT. V and J are TRBV4-2 and TRBJ1-5, with D maybe TRBD1 (6 bases). Trimming took 1 base from V and 5 from J, leaving 12 bases between them. Germline CDR1 is LGHNA and CDR2 is YNFKEQ. The CDR3 loop spans 15 amino acids.

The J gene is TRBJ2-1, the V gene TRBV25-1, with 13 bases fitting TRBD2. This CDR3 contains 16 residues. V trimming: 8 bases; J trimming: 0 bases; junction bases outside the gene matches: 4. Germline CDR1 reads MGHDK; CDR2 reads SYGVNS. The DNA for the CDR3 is TGTGCCAGCCAGGGACTAGCGGGAAGCTCCTACAATGAGCAGTTCTTC. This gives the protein CASQGLAGSSYNEQFF.

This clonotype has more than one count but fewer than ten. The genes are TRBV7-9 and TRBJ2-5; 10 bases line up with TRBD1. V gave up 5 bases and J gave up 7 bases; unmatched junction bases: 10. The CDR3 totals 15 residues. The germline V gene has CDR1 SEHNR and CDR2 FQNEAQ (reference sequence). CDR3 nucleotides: TGTGCCAGCAGCATATGGACAGGGGGTTTGGTGACCCAGTACTTC. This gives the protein CASSIWTGGLVTQYF.

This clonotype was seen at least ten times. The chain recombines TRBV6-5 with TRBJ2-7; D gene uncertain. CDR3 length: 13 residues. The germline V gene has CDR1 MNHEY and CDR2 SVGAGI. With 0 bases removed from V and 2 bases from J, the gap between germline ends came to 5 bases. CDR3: CASSYSGAYEQYF. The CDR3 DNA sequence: TGTGCCAGCAGTTACTCAGGTGCCTACGAGCAGTACTTC.

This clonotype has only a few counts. This chain's CDR3 is CASSWADRDTEAFF. For the CDR3, the DNA is TGTGCCAGCAGCTGGGCAGACAGGGACACTGAAGCTTTCTTT. The chain uses TRBV5-4 and TRBJ1-1; 7 nucleotides match TRBD1. The CDR3 length is 14 residues. Germline V CDR1 and CDR2: SGHNT, YYREEE (reference sequence). With V trimmed by 3 bases and J by 3 bases, 5 bases remained unmatched. The whole variable domain, filled in from reference TRBV5-4 and TRBJ1-1, reads ETGVTQSPTHLIKTRGQQVTLRCSSQSGHNTVSWYQQALGQGPQFIFQYYREEENGRGNFPPRFSGLQFPNYSSELNVNALELDDSALYLCASSWADRDTEAFFGQGTRLTVV.

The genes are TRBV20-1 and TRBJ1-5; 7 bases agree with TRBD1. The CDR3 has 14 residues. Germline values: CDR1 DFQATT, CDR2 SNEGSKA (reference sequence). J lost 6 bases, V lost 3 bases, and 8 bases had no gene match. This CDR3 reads CSARTGLEGQPQHF. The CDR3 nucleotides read TGCAGTGCTAGGACAGGGTTGGAGGGTCAGCCCCAGCATTTT.